This T cell receptor beta chain appears in the sequencing data of a study of shared clonotypes between healthy human individuals. Germline CDR1 MNHNY, CDR2 SVGAGI (reference sequence). Losses at the gene ends were 2 bases for V and 5 bases for J; bases not matched to a gene: 6. The CDR3 covers 15 residues. General study findings and limits: When compared with the clonotypes that were shared by all four sorted-subset donors, the non-shared clonotypes turned out to have lower generation probabilities. Estimated richness values were generally larger in naive subsets than in memory subsets.

A remark on this clone: Its antigen is currently unknown.

Recent vaccinations or acute infections were absent in the healthy HIV-negative adult donors. The authors distributed each subset's genomic DNA evenly over several immunoSEQ plates. This table comes from immunoSEQ multiplex PCR, and its TCRdb copy is limited to in-frame clones, with some not included. The sample yields some 2,400,000 clones, nearly 97% seen once. Sequenced: naive CD4+ T cells sorted from blood. Regarding subset: CD45RA+ positively selected. The chain carries TRBV6-6 and TRBJ2-3; the match to TRBD2 covers 8 bases. The source of this sequence is a young man in good health. In DNA, the CDR3 is TGTGCCAGCAGTTACGTGCGGGAGGCAGGAGATACGCAGTATTTT. Translating gives CASSYVREAGDTQYF.